Below, 15 T cell receptor beta chains from the same sample are listed, as sequenced in a study of OX40 agonist ivuxolimab in advanced cancers. Method: immunoSEQ multiplex PCR; TCRdb's copy keeps in-frame clones and lacks some. The data hold more than 25,000 clones, with 86% observed a single time. The material sequenced was CD4+ or CD8+ T cells sorted from blood, taken in a trial of the OX40 agonist ivuxolimab. The receptors here all came from an adult with an advanced solid tumor such as melanoma, head and neck, liver or kidney cancer.

The chain recombines TRBV28 with TRBJ2-7; D is unresolved. Per germline, CDR1 MDHEN and CDR2 SYDVKM. CDR3 length: 11 amino acids. V was cut by 6 bases and J by 4 bases, with 7 bases left in between. The CDR3 DNA is TGTGCCAGCAGCTTTATTTACGAGCAGTACTTC. It specifies CASSFIYEQYF.

This CDR3 is CASSLAGEGDNEQFF. The CDR3 DNA sequence: TGTGCCAGCAGCTTAGCGGGAGAAGGAGACAATGAGCAGTTCTTC. The chain uses TRBV11-1 and TRBJ2-1, with D perhaps TRBD2 (5 bases). Deletions cut 0 bases from V and 5 bases from J, with 11 bases between. The length of the CDR3 is 15 residues. Germline loops: CDR1 SGHAT, CDR2 FQDESV (reference sequence).

The gene calls are TRBV9 and TRBJ1-3; D call uncertain. Germline CDR1 and CDR2: SGDLS and YYNGEE. Trimming shortened V by 0 bases and J by 0 bases, and 10 bases separated the two germline ends. This CDR3 contains 16 residues. The CDR3 sequence is CASSVGGEGSGNTIYF. As DNA, the CDR3 is TGTGCCAGCAGCGTAGGCGGGGAGGGCTCTGGAAACACCATATATTTT.

The CDR3 sequence: CASSLGSQETQYF. The DNA for the CDR3 is TGTGCCAGCAGCTTGGGCAGCCAAGAGACCCAGTACTTC. The chain has TRBV7-9 and TRBJ2-5; no clear D gene. Germline assignment: CDR1 SEHNR and CDR2 FQNEAQ (reference sequence). V was trimmed by 3 bases and J by 1 base, leaving 6 bases between them. The CDR3 totals 13 residues.

This clone has just a few counts. The rearrangement joins TRBV28 to TRBJ2-1; 8 bases fit TRBD2. The CDR3 has 14 amino acids. J was trimmed by 8 bases and V by 6 bases; bases with no gene match: 9. Germline V gene data show CDR1 as MDHEN and CDR2 as SYDVKM. The CDR3 protein is CASRPPGLVHEQFF. CDR3 nucleotide sequence: TGTGCCAGCAGACCTCCGGGACTAGTTCATGAGCAGTTCTTC. Variable domain in full (rest from reference TRBV28 and TRBJ2-1): DVKVTQSSRYLVKRTGEKVFLECVQDMDHENMFWYRQDPGLGLRLIYFSYDVKMKEKGDIPEGYSVSREKKERFSLILESASTNQTSMYLCASRPPGLVHEQFFGPGTRLTVL.

This clone was observed a few times. This chain uses TRBV7-6 with TRBJ2-7; D ambiguous. The CDR3 spans 14 residues. Germline lookup yields CDR1 SGHVS and CDR2 FNYEAQ. V lost 1 base, J lost 4 bases, and 11 bases lay in between. As DNA, the CDR3 is TGTGCCAGCAGCTTAGTGCACCTGGGGTACGAGCAGTACTTC. Encoded protein: CASSLVHLGYEQYF. The full variable domain, in which reference TRBV7-6 and TRBJ2-7 provide the parts outside the CDR3, is GAGVSQSPRYKVTKRGQDVALRCDPISGHVSLYWYRQALGQGPEFLTYFNYEAQQDKSGLPNDRFSAERPEGSISTLTIQRTEQRDSAMYRCASSLVHLGYEQYFGPGTRLTVT.

V is TRBV11-2 and J is TRBJ2-7; D gene unclear. The length of the CDR3 is 13 residues. Germline CDR1 and CDR2: SGHAT and FQNNGV. Trimming left V 0 bases short and J 3 bases short, with 6 bases between. The CDR3 region has the DNA TGTGCCAGCAGCTTAGAGGTCAGCTACGAGCAGTACTTC. Amino acid sequence: CASSLEVSYEQYF.

This clone appeared a few times. The V call is TRBV7-3, the J call TRBJ1-1; D is possibly TRBD1 (5 bases). Germline CDR1 is SGHTA and CDR2 is FQGTGA. The CDR3 loop spans 15 amino acids. Trimming shortened V by 1 base and J by 1 base, and 10 bases separated the two germline ends. The CDR3 loop reads CASSLSAGTNTEAFF. CDR3 DNA: TGTGCCAGCAGCTTAAGTGCAGGGACGAACACTGAAGCTTTCTTT.

CDR3 region: CASSKGGRSTDTQYF. The CDR3 DNA sequence: TGTGCCAGCAGTAAGGGTGGGCGTAGCACAGATACGCAGTATTTT. J is TRBJ2-3 and V is TRBV9, with D hard to call. V gave up 5 bases and J gave up 0 bases, with 13 bases separating them. In germline, CDR1 is SGDLS, CDR2 YYNGEE. This CDR3 region has 15 residues.

This chain links TRBV7-6 with TRBJ2-5; 8 nucleotides match TRBD1. Germline V gene data show CDR1 as SGHVS and CDR2 as FNYEAQ. The CDR3 consists of 14 residues. The ends lost 5 bases at V and 5 bases at J; junction bases unmatched: 7. In nucleotides, the CDR3 is TGTGCCAGCAGCCGCGACAGGGGTCAGGAGACCCAGTACTTC. As protein: CASSRDRGQETQYF.

The rearrangement links TRBV28 to TRBJ2-7, with 7 bases aligning to TRBD1. Trimming at V came to 5 bases and at J to 0 bases, leaving 10 bases not matched to a gene. The length of the CDR3 is 16 residues. Germline V gives CDR1 MDHEN, CDR2 SYDVKM. As DNA, the CDR3 is TGTGCCAGCAGTCCCCTAACAGGGGCTAGCTCCTACGAGCAGTACTTC. It specifies CASSPLTGASSYEQYF.

The CDR3 loop is CSAVGTGWNTEAFF. The CDR3 nucleotides read TGCAGCGCTGTCGGGACAGGGTGGAACACTGAAGCTTTCTTT. The chain combines TRBV29-1 with TRBJ1-1; 9 positions agree with TRBD1. V lost 7 bases, J lost 1 base, and 7 bases stayed unmatched. Looked up from germline, CDR1 is SQVTM and CDR2 is ANQGSEA. This CDR3 is 14 amino acids long. The whole variable domain, filled in from reference TRBV29-1 and TRBJ1-1, reads SAVISQKPSRDICQRGTSLTIQCQVDSQVTMMFWYRQQPGQSLTLIATANQGSEATYESGFVIDKFPISRPNLTFSTLTVSNMSPEDSSIYLCSAVGTGWNTEAFFGQGTRLTVV.

The chain joins TRBV6-1 to TRBJ2-7; 8 bases fit TRBD2. From germline, CDR1 is MNHNS and CDR2 SASEGT. The CDR3 runs 13 residues. With V trimmed by 5 bases and J by 3 bases, 3 bases remained unmatched. The DNA of the CDR3 is TGTGCCAGCAGTCCGGGAGGGGGCTACGAGCAGTACTTC. Translating gives CASSPGGGYEQYF.

By sample fraction, this clone is medium-sized. The chain carries TRBV9 and TRBJ2-1; D possibly matches TRBD1 or TRBD2 (5 bases each). V lost 2 bases and J 8 bases, leaving 14 bases between the germline ends. Germline loops: CDR1 SGDLS, CDR2 YYNGEE. The CDR3 length is 14 residues. In DNA, the CDR3 is TGTGCCAGCAGCGTTATAGGGGCCGGGGATGAGCAGTTCTTC. Protein product: CASSVIGAGDEQFF.

V is TRBV2 and J is TRBJ2-3; the D gene could be TRBD1 or TRBD2 (7 bases each). Germline V gives CDR1 SNHLY, CDR2 FYNNEI. CDR3 length equals 16 residues. V was shortened by 7 bases and J by 3 bases, with 20 bases between the two germline ends. CDR3 DNA sequence: TGTGCCAGCATTTCGAGACAGGGAGGGAGTACAGATACGCAGTATTTT. Amino acids: CASISRQGGSTDTQYF.